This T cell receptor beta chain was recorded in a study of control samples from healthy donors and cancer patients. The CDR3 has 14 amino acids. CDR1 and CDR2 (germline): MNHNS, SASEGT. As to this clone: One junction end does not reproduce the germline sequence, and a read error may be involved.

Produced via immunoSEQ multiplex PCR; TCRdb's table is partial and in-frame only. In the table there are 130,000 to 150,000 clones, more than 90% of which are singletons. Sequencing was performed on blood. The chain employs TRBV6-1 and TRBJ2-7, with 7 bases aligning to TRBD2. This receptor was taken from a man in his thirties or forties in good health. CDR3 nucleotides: TGTGCCAGCAGGGAAGCGGGACCCTCCTACGAGCAGTACTTC. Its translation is CASREAGPSYEQYF.